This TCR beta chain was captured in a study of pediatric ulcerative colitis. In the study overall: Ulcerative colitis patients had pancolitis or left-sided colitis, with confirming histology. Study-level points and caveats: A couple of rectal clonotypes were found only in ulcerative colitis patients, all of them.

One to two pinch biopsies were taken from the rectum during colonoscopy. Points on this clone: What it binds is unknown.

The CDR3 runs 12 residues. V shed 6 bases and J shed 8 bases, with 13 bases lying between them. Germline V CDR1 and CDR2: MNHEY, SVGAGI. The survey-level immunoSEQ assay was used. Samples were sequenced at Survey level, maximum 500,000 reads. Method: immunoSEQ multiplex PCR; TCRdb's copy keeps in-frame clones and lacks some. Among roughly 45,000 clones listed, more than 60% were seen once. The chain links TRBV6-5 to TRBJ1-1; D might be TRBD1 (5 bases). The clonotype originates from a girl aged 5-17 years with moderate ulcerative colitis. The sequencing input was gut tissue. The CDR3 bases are TGTGCCAGCAGACCCTTGGGGGGGGAAGCTTTCTTT. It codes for CASRPLGGEAFF.